This is a list of T cell receptor beta chains from one sample in a study of cytomegalovirus exposure and HLA in healthy donors. Sequencing was performed with immunoSEQ multiplex PCR; in TCRdb, only in-frame clones are kept and a portion is missing. This sample yields roughly 100,000 clones, of which around 74% are seen a single time; roughly 7.1% belongs to the top ten. The sample taken for sequencing was PBMCs. These receptors all come from a man in his forties or fifties in good health and CMV-seropositive. CDR3s include the opening cysteine and the closing phenylalanine or tryptophan. D genes are given only for firm matches. The size field is filled for only some rows; it gives once, few, many or a size class.

clone_size d_call j_call v_call cdr3_nt cdr3_aa
. . TRBJ1-1 TRBV14 TGTGCCAGCAGCCGCCAGAACAGGGCCTGGACTGAAGCTTTCTTT CASSRQNRAWTEAFF
. . TRBJ2-7 TRBV9 TGTGCCAGCAGCGTAGGAGACAGGAACTACGAGCAGTACTTC CASSVGDRNYEQYF
. TRBD1 TRBJ1-5 TRBV28 TGTGCCAGCAGTATAGGGACAGGGGGCGAGCAGCCCCAGCATTTT CASSIGTGGEQPQHF
. . TRBJ1-3 TRBV14 TGTGCCAGCAGCCTGGAAGACAGGCTCTCTGGAAACACCATATATTTT CASSLEDRLSGNTIYF
. . TRBJ2-3 TRBV10-2 TGCGCCAGCAGTCTTAGCCGACGCACAGATACGCAGTATTTT CASSLSRRTDTQYF
. . TRBJ2-2 TRBV19 TGTGCCAGTAGTATTGCCGGGAGAAGCGGCACCGGGGAGCTGTTTTTT CASSIAGRSGTGELFF
few . TRBJ1-1 TRBV6-1 TGTGCCAGCAGTGAATGGGGCAACATGAACACTGAAGCTTTCTTT CASSEWGNMNTEAFF
. . TRBJ2-3 TRBV9 TGTGCCAGCACCTCCCGGGGGGCGATCACAGATACGCAGTATTTT CASTSRGAITDTQYF
. . TRBJ1-3 TRBV18 TGTGCCAGCTCACCCCCCCTCATGTACACATCGGGAGGAAACACCATATATTTT CASSPPLMYTSGGNTIYF
. . TRBJ2-7 TRBV27 TGTGCCAGCAGTGACAGTCCCTACGAGCAGTACTTC CASSDSPYEQYF
. TRBD2 TRBJ2-2 TRBV7-9 TGTGCCAGCAGCCGTGCCGGGACTATCACCGGGGAGCTGTTTTTT CASSRAGTITGELFF
. TRBD2 TRBJ2-5 TRBV5-1 TGCGCCAGCAGCTTGGACCTAGCGGGAGCTCAAAAGACCCAGTACTTC CASSLDLAGAQKTQYF
. TRBD2 TRBJ2-2 TRBV7-2 TGTGCCAGCAGCTATAGACGGGAGGGCCGCTCGCCCGGGGAGCTGTTTTTT CASSYRREGRSPGELFF
. TRBD1 TRBJ2-3 TRBV5-3 TGTGCCAGAAGCTTGTGGGGACAGGGACGGGCAGATACGCAGTATTTT CARSLWGQGRADTQYF
few . TRBJ2-7 TRBV25-1 TGTGCCAGCAGTGAAGCCTCCTGGGGGCGCTTAAACGAGCAGTACTTC CASSEASWGRLNEQYF
. . TRBJ2-5 TRBV11-2 TGTGCCAGCAGCTTACTGGAGACCCAGTACTTC CASSLLETQYF
few TRBD1 TRBJ2-1 TRBV5-6 TGTGCCAGCAGCTGGGGGACAGGGGGGGATGAGCAGTTCTTC CASSWGTGGDEQFF
. . TRBJ2-2 TRBV4-1 TGCGCCAGCAGCCTAGGGGAAACCGGGGAGCTGTTTTTT CASSLGETGELFF
. . TRBJ1-6 TRBV6-5 TGTGCCAGCAGTTACCATGGCAGCTCCTATAATTCACCCCTCCACTTT CASSYHGSSYNSPLHF
. TRBD2 TRBJ2-1 TRBV7-9 TGTGCCAGCAGCTTAGGTAGCGGGAGCTCTTTGAGGGACAATGAGCAGTTCTTC CASSLGSGSSLRDNEQFF
. . TRBJ2-2 TRBV4-3 TGCGCCAGCAGCCGGGCCGGGACTTTTGACGGGGAGCTGTTTTTT CASSRAGTFDGELFF
. TRBD1 TRBJ2-3 TRBV7-2 TGTGCCAGCAGCAGTACTACAACGACAGGGGATACGCAGTATTTT CASSSTTTTGDTQYF
few . TRBJ2-3 TRBV7-9 TGTGCCAGCAGCTTAGTCCAATTAGATACGCAGTATTTT CASSLVQLDTQYF
. TRBD2 TRBJ2-3 TRBV6-4 TGTGCCAGCAGCAGTAGCGGGAGCCAAAGAGATACGCAGTATTTT CASSSSGSQRDTQYF
. TRBD1 TRBJ2-7 TRBV7-8 TGTGCCAGCGGACAGGGGAATAATCGCTACGAGCAGTACTTC CASGQGNNRYEQYF
. TRBD1 TRBJ1-1 TRBV5-1 TGCGCCAGCAGCTTGGCGGGGACAGGGATGAACACTGAAGCTTTCTTT CASSLAGTGMNTEAFF
few TRBD1 TRBJ1-6 TRBV7-2 TGTGCCAGCAGCTTAATTGTAGGGGGCATATCTTCACCCCTCCACTTT CASSLIVGGISSPLHF
. . TRBJ2-3 TRBV13 TGTGCCAGTATCACGCGAGGAAGCACAGATACGCAGTATTTT CASITRGSTDTQYF